This note documents a single T cell receptor beta chain sequence. Its antigen is still unknown. No much larger clonotype is one base removed from it; base qualities were not supplied. The immunoSEQ Assay, a bias-controlled multiplex PCR, was used to amplify TCRbeta CDR3 regions from genomic DNA. Regarding the original processing steps: Within the assay, amplification of reference gene primers was used to estimate how many nucleated cells each sample contained. Sequence reads were collapsed and filtered to measure the absolute abundance of every unique TCRbeta CDR3 rearrangement. For each sample, productive Simpson clonality was calculated as the square root of Simpson's diversity index across productive rearrangements. TCRdb took this table from immuneACCESS and kept in-frame rearrangements with V and J called. Such tables lack part of the clones; where checked against another copy, unresolved V genes explain under half of the gap, and the rest is unexplained. V, J and clone size are those of that table, while D and trimming were read from the DNA. The sample table holds some 260,000 clones, of which 88% were seen once. Roughly 0.8% of the sample belongs to the ten largest clones.

This entry comes from a study of blood T cell repertoires in COVID-19 (TCRdb year 2020). Describing the broader study: The collaborator samples originated in the United States, Italy and Spain and spanned the acute and convalescent phases of COVID-19. The prospective study material was composed of cDNA or gDNA derived from T cells, B-cell-depleted T cells, or PBMCs. Subjects who had been exposed to COVID-19, were actively infected with it, or had recovered from it provided the deeply sampled blood TCRbeta repertoires that made up the dataset. A freely available public database, intended as a resource for researchers studying the immune response to SARS-CoV-2, is where the repertoires were released. Samples came from the ongoing ImmuneRACE study (first 160 participants) plus 1,254 subjects from 6 global collaborators. Sample metadata almost always included a de-identified subject ID, COVID-19 status, age in years and sex. Where available, HLA class I and class II types were taken from metadata supplied by the sample provider and were not determined by assay-based typing. What the research found in general, with its limitations: The amount of clinical and demographic metadata varied by source and participant and was provided uncurated.

Whole blood was collected in K2EDTA tubes by collaborating institutions according to the institutions' own protocols. For TCRbeta analysis, collaborators shipped samples in one of three forms: frozen whole blood, isolated PBMCs, or DNA extracted from either of those sample types. Sequencing used peripheral blood. This receptor was identified in a woman aged 25 to 45 with acute or convalescent COVID-19.

The CDR3 sequence is CASSEGQGGEKLFF. Read as DNA, the sequence is TGTGCCAGCAGTGAAGGACAGGGGGGTGAAAAACTGTTTTTT. The sequence is built from TRBV2 and TRBJ1-4; TRBD1 fits 9 bases in the junction. The cysteine opens and the phenylalanine closes a CDR3 of 14 amino acids. Only the CDR3 DNA is retained, 42 bases long and in frame from the first base. V is pruned by 1 base and J by 7 bases, leaving 1 base of the junction without a gene match. From a lookup of the germline V gene, CDR1 and CDR2 are SNHLY and FYNNEI.